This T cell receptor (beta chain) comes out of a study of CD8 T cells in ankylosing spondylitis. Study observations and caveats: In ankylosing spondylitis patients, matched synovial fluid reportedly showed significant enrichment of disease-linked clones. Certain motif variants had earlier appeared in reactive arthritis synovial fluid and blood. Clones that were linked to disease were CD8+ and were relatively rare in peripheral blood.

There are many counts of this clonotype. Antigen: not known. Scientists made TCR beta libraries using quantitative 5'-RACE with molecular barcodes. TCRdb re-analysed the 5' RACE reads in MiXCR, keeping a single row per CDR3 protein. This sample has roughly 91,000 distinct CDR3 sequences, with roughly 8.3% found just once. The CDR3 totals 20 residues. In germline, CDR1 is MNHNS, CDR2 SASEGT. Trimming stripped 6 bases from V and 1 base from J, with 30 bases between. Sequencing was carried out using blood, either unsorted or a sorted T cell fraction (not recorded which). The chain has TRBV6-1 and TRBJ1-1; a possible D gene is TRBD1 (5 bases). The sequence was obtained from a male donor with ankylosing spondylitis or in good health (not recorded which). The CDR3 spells CASRERGLRDLTTKNTEAFF. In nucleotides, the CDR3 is TGTGCCAGCAGAGAAAGAGGCCTCCGGGACCTGACGACCAAGAACACTGAAGCTTTCTTT.